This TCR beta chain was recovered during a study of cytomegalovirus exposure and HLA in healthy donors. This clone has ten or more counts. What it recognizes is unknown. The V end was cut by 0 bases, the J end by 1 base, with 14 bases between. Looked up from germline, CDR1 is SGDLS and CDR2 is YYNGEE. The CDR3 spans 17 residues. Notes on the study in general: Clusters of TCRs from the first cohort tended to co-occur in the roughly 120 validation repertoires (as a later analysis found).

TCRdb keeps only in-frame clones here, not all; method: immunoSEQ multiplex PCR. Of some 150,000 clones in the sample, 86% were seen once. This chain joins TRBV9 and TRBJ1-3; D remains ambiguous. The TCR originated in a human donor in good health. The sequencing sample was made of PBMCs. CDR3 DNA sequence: TGTGCCAGCAGCGTAGCTCCGGGAGCTCCTTCTGGAAACACCATATATTTT. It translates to CASSVAPGAPSGNTIYF.